A single sample gave rise to the 21 T cell receptor beta chains below, sequenced in a study of response to subunit inactivated influenza vaccine. MiXCR, run by TCRdb on the RT-PCR reads, gives a single entry per CDR3 protein. The sample consists of 490,000 or so distinct CDR3 sequences, about 7.6% of them appearing once. The sample consisted of PBMCs from blood, taken around 2 years after vaccination. Every receptor here comes from a man aged 45-69 years who received an inactivated influenza vaccine.

The chain is built from TRBV4-2 and TRBJ2-5; D is unresolved. CDR3 size: 13 residues. Trimming cost V 4 bases and J 5 bases, with 11 bases left between them. The V gene's germline CDR1 is LGHNA and CDR2 YNFKEQ. The CDR3 sequence: CASSREPGETQYF. CDR3 sequence (DNA): TGTGCCAGCAGCCGAGAGCCCGGGGAGACCCAGTACTTC.

This clonotype has ten or more counts. The chain combines TRBV20-1 with TRBJ1-6; TRBD1 might be the D (6 bases). The CDR3 runs to 14 residues. The germline V gene has CDR1 DFQATT and CDR2 SNEGSKA (reference sequence). Trimming cost V 0 bases and J 10 bases, with 13 bases left between them. CDR3 in amino acids: CSARDARGGSPLHF. CDR3 coding DNA: TGCAGTGCTAGAGATGCCAGGGGTGGCTCACCCCTCCACTTT.

The sample holds a few counts of this clonotype. The CDR3 protein is CASSYSTHPTSTDTQYF. CDR3 nucleotides: TGTGCCAGCAGTTACTCGACCCATCCAACTAGCACAGATACGCAGTATTTT. This chain uses TRBV6-5 with TRBJ2-3; D unclear. This CDR3 contains 17 residues. Germline loops: CDR1 MNHEY, CDR2 SVGAGI. V gave up 0 bases and J gave up 0 bases, with 13 bases separating them.

This clonotype came up a few times. The J gene is TRBJ1-2, the V gene TRBV3-1; possible D gene TRBD1, 6 bases. The germline V gene has CDR1 LGHDT and CDR2 YNNKEL (reference sequence). The CDR3 has 14 amino acids. The V end lost 1 base, the J end lost 7 bases, and 13 bases lay between the germline ends. The CDR3 protein is CASSQVPGAGGYTF. In DNA, the CDR3 is TGTGCCAGCAGCCAAGTACCAGGGGCCGGTGGCTACACCTTC. The full variable domain, with the rest looked up from reference TRBV3-1 and TRBJ1-2, is DTAVSQTPKYLVTQMGNDKSIKCEQNLGHDTMYWYKQDSKKFLKIMFSYNNKELIINETVPNRFSPKSPDKAHLNLHINSLELGDSAVYFCASSQVPGAGGYTFGSGTRLTVV.

This clonotype was observed at least ten times. The chain employs TRBV4-3 and TRBJ1-1; 7 nucleotides agree with TRBD1. The CDR3 extends over 15 amino acids. CDR1 LGHNA and CDR2 YSLEER come from the germline V gene. The trim removed 1 base at V and 3 bases at J, leaving 5 bases unmatched. CDR3 DNA: TGCGCCAGCAGCCAAGCTAGACAGGGTCACACTGAAGCTTTCTTT. Encoded protein: CASSQARQGHTEAFF.

This sequence joins TRBV6-5 and TRBJ2-7; 9 positions match TRBD2. Germline V gene sequence: CDR1 MNHEY, CDR2 SVGAGI. V trimming: 0 bases; J trimming: 4 bases; junction bases outside the gene matches: 13. This CDR3 region has 18 residues. As DNA, the CDR3 is TGTGCCAGCAGTTACTCGATAGGGTCAAGCGGGAGGTCGTACGAGCAGTACTTC. Translation gives CASSYSIGSSGRSYEQYF.

V is TRBV19 and J is TRBJ2-7; TRBD2 is a possible D gene (6 bases). The CDR3 totals 13 residues. Germline V lookup: CDR1 LNHDA, CDR2 SQIVND (reference sequence). The germline V and J ends were trimmed by 3 bases and 5 bases, with 11 bases remaining between them. This CDR3 is CASSIRGGNEQYF. Written as DNA, the CDR3 is TGTGCCAGTAGTATCCGTGGGGGGAACGAGCAGTACTTC.

This clonotype was counted only a few times. This chain uses TRBV14 with TRBJ2-2; the D gene could be TRBD1 or TRBD2 (5 bases each). Trimming removed 3 bases at V and 4 bases at J, with 15 bases between. Germline V gives CDR1 SGHDN, CDR2 FVKESK. The CDR3 has 16 residues. The CDR3 loop is CASSHLTGTVTGELFF. In DNA, the CDR3 is TGTGCCAGCAGCCACCTGACCGGGACGGTCACCGGGGAGCTGTTTTTT.

This clonotype was detected ten times or more. The V gene is TRBV20-1, the J gene TRBJ1-2, with 7 bases that match TRBD1. V was clipped by 1 base and J by 7 bases; unmatched bases: 6. The germline CDR1 and CDR2 sequences are DFQATT and SNEGSKA (reference sequence). The CDR3 length is 13 residues. Here the CDR3 reads CSARVTGVFGYTF. In nucleotides, the CDR3 is TGCAGTGCTAGAGTCACAGGGGTTTTTGGCTACACCTTC.

At least ten counts were recorded for this clonotype. The chain carries TRBV7-2 and TRBJ2-1; tentative D call: TRBD1 (6 bases). The V end was cut by 4 bases, the J end by 8 bases, with 9 bases between. The CDR3 sequence is 12 residues long. Germline V lookup: CDR1 SGHTA, CDR2 FQGNSA. The CDR3, as DNA: TGTGCCAGCAGCTACAGGGTCGATGAGCAGTTCTTC. The encoded protein is CASSYRVDEQFF.

The CDR3 loop is CASRGADYGYTF. The DNA for the CDR3 is TGCGCCAGCCGGGGGGCAGATTATGGCTACACCTTC. This chain connects TRBV5-1 to TRBJ1-2, with D possibly being TRBD1 (6 bases). V was clipped by 7 bases and J by 5 bases, with 12 bases between them. Germline values: CDR1 SGHRS, CDR2 YFSETQ. The CDR3 is 12 residues long.

This clonotype was seen many times. This chain connects TRBV20-1 to TRBJ1-1; D ambiguous. The CDR3 covers 14 residues. Germline CDR1 and CDR2: DFQATT and SNEGSKA (reference sequence). V was cut by 6 bases and J by 3 bases, with 17 bases left in between. The CDR3 sequence is CSASEWEGDTEAFF. The CDR3 nucleotides read TGCAGTGCCAGCGAATGGGAGGGAGACACTGAAGCTTTCTTT.

The sample holds many counts of this clonotype. The chain joins TRBV3-1 to TRBJ2-7, with D possibly matching TRBD1 (6 bases). The CDR3 is 15 residues long. V was shortened by 4 bases and J by 5 bases, with 18 bases between the two germline ends. Germline V CDR1 and CDR2: LGHDT, YNNKEL (reference sequence). The CDR3 DNA reads as TGTGCCAGCAGCCCCAGGAAGACAGGACAACACGAGCAGTACTTC. It yields the protein CASSPRKTGQHEQYF.

The V gene is TRBV21-1, the J gene TRBJ2-5; TRBD2, the D gene given by the table, was not confirmed from the DNA. TRBV21-1 is shown as a pseudogene. The CDR3 loop spans 18 amino acids. CDR3 residues: CASSKALPSGGGQETQYF. In DNA, the CDR3 is TGTGCCAGCAGCAAAGCTCTTCCTAGCGGGGGAGGGCAAGAGACCCAGTACTTC.

The chain uses TRBV6-1 and TRBJ1-4; D is uncertain. V dropped 9 bases and J dropped 8 bases, with 19 bases sitting between them. The CDR3 totals 14 residues. Germline-derived CDR1 and CDR2 are MNHNS and SASEGT. In DNA, the CDR3 is TGTGCCAGTAAAGTAGGACCATCGGGAGAAAAACTGTTTTTT. Its translation is CASKVGPSGEKLFF.

This clonotype turned up a few times. This rearrangement joins TRBV18 to TRBJ2-3, with D possibly being TRBD2 (5 bases). This CDR3 has 13 amino acids. Germline assignment: CDR1 KGHSH and CDR2 LQKENI. V dropped 2 bases and J dropped 5 bases, with 8 bases sitting between them. CDR3 DNA sequence: TGTGCCAGCTCACCAACACTAGGAGATACGCAGTATTTT. Protein product: CASSPTLGDTQYF.

In this sample, this clonotype turned up a few times. This rearrangement joins TRBV19 to TRBJ2-1; 10 bases are shared with TRBD2. The CDR3 sequence is 15 residues long. Looked up from germline, CDR1 is LNHDA and CDR2 is SQIVND (reference sequence). J lost 5 bases, V lost 6 bases, and 7 bases had no gene match. The DNA for the CDR3 is TGTGCCAGTAGCCCTAGCGGGAGCTTTAACAATGAGCAGTTCTTC. Protein: CASSPSGSFNNEQFF.

This clonotype was recorded a few times. The CDR3 here is CASSSDGLRNIQYF. The CDR3 DNA reads as TGCGCCAGCAGCTCGGACGGTCTCAGGAACATTCAGTACTTC. The chain couples TRBV5-1 to TRBJ2-4; no clear D. V was clipped by 3 bases and J by 7 bases, with 14 bases between them. CDR3 size: 14 residues. From germline, CDR1 is SGHRS and CDR2 YFSETQ.

This clonotype has more than one count but fewer than ten. The V call is TRBV4-1, the J call TRBJ1-2; no firm D call. Germline assignment: CDR1 MGHRA and CDR2 YSYEKL. The CDR3 runs to 13 residues. V was shortened by 2 bases and J by 6 bases, with 10 bases between the two germline ends. The CDR3 protein is CASSQLGIDGYTF. The CDR3 DNA follows: TGCGCCAGCAGCCAATTGGGGATAGATGGCTACACCTTC.

This clonotype came up a few times. This chain links TRBV7-2 with TRBJ2-5; 12 nucleotides line up with TRBD1. The V segment lost 5 bases and the J segment 4 bases; nucleotides outside the gene matches: 8. Germline V gene sequence: CDR1 SGHTA, CDR2 FQGNSA. This CDR3 contains 16 residues. The CDR3 is CASSLRRDRGRETQYF. In DNA, the CDR3 is TGTGCCAGCAGCCTTCGGCGGGACAGGGGGCGAGAGACCCAGTACTTC.

This clonotype was observed at least ten times. The rearrangement uses TRBV6-5 and TRBJ1-6, with D tentatively TRBD1 (6 bases). The CDR3 has 18 amino acids. Trimming removed 3 bases at V and 6 bases at J, with 21 bases between. The germline CDR1 and CDR2 sequences are MNHEY and SVGAGI. The CDR3 DNA follows: TGTGCCAGCAGTTATTACCGGGCGCACGGGACAACTAATTCACCCCTCCACTTT. It codes for CASSYYRAHGTTNSPLHF.